This is a list of T cell receptor beta chains from one sample in a study of cytomegalovirus exposure and HLA in healthy donors. Profiling relied on immunoSEQ multiplex PCR, and the TCRdb table lists in-frame clones only, not all of them. This table has over 150,000 clones, 84% appearing once. The material sequenced was PBMCs. All receptors derive from a man aged 18 to 29 in good health and CMV-seronegative. The CDR3 runs from the conserved cysteine through the conserved F or W. Fields, in order: J gene, D gene, clone size, V gene, CDR3 protein, CDR3 DNA. The D gene is left open where the match is weak. Size tells how often a clone was seen (once, few, many) or the class of an expanded clone, and some rows leave it out.

>TRBJ2-1|NA|NA|TRBV29-1
CSVVGGVGAYNEQFF
TGCAGCGTTGTGGGGGGAGTAGGAGCCTACAATGAGCAGTTCTTC
>TRBJ1-5|NA|NA|TRBV6-1
CASSEFGARQPQHF
TGTGCCAGCAGTGAATTTGGGGCGCGGCAGCCCCAGCATTTT
>TRBJ1-5|TRBD1|NA|TRBV27
CASRGTGLQYSNQPQHF
TGTGCCAGCAGAGGGACAGGACTACAATATAGCAATCAGCCCCAGCATTTT
>TRBJ1-2|TRBD1|NA|TRBV7-9
CSSTRGRRGYTF
TGTTCCAGCACGAGGGGGCGGAGAGGCTACACCTTC
>TRBJ2-2|NA|NA|TRBV28
CASSLQQTTGELFF
TGTGCCAGCAGTTTGCAACAAACCACCGGGGAGCTGTTTTTT
>TRBJ1-6|NA|few|TRBV6-1
CASSEGSYNSPLHF
TGTGCCAGCAGTGAAGGGAGTTATAATTCACCCCTCCACTTT
>TRBJ1-2|TRBD1|NA|TRBV7-9
CASSTRTGGYGYTF
TGTGCCAGCAGCACGAGGACAGGGGGCTATGGCTACACCTTC
>TRBJ1-2|TRBD1|NA|TRBV6-6
CASSYRQGLYGYTF
TGTGCCAGCAGTTACCGACAGGGGCTCTATGGCTACACCTTC
>TRBJ1-1|TRBD1|NA|TRBV28
CASQGAYTEAFF
TGTGCCAGTCAGGGGGCGTACACTGAAGCTTTCTTT
>TRBJ2-7|NA|NA|TRBV28
CASSFPYYEQYF
TGTGCCAGCAGTTTCCCTTACTACGAGCAGTACTTC
>TRBJ1-1|TRBD1|few|TRBV18
CASSPLDRLNTEAFF
TGTGCCAGCTCACCACTGGACAGGCTGAACACTGAAGCTTTCTTT
>TRBJ2-3|NA|NA|TRBV9
CASSAGLPSDTQYF
TGTGCCAGCAGCGCCGGGTTGCCTTCAGATACGCAGTATTTT
>TRBJ2-1|NA|NA|TRBV7-9
CASSLLGEQFF
TGTGCCAGCAGCTTACTCGGTGAGCAGTTCTTC
>TRBJ1-1|NA|NA|TRBV9
CASSPPEGRDTEAFF
TGTGCCAGCAGCCCCCCGGAAGGGCGGGACACTGAAGCTTTCTTT
>TRBJ2-6|TRBD1|NA|TRBV6-6
CASQGAGANVLTF
TGTGCCAGCCAGGGGGCTGGGGCCAACGTCCTGACTTTC
>TRBJ2-1|TRBD2|NA|TRBV30
CARRLAGGPNEQFF
TGTGCTCGCAGACTAGCGGGAGGGCCCAATGAGCAGTTCTTC
>TRBJ2-6|NA|NA|TRBV6-5
CASKDSTGANVLTF
TGTGCCAGCAAAGACAGTACTGGGGCCAACGTCCTGACTTTC
>TRBJ2-2|TRBD2|NA|TRBV2
CGAAVRGLEDVTGELFF
TGTGGCGCAGCGGTCCGAGGACTAGAAGACGTCACCGGGGAGCTGTTTTTT
>TRBJ2-7|TRBD1|NA|TRBV5-1
CASSPGTGAYEQYF
TGCGCCAGCAGCCCCGGGACAGGAGCCTACGAGCAGTACTTC
>TRBJ2-3|NA|once|TRBV4-3
CASSQESTALFTDTQYF
TGCGCCAGCAGCCAGGAATCGACAGCCCTGTTCACAGATACGCAGTATTTT
>TRBJ2-7|TRBD1|NA|TRBV5-1
CASSENSGTGGGEQYF
TGCGCCAGCAGCGAAAATTCCGGGACAGGCGGTGGGGAGCAGTACTTC
>TRBJ2-1|NA|NA|TRBV29-1
CSVRFLAQDYNEQFF
TGCAGCGTTAGGTTTCTAGCGCAAGATTACAATGAGCAGTTCTTC
>TRBJ2-6|TRBD1|NA|TRBV2
CASRPGGSGANVLTF
TGTGCCAGCAGGCCAGGGGGCTCTGGGGCCAACGTCCTGACTTTC